A selection of T cell receptor beta chains follows, all from one sample in a study of shared clonotypes between healthy human individuals. The table came from immunoSEQ multiplex PCR; TCRdb's copy has only in-frame clones and leaves some out. The table includes some 2 million clones, around 96% detected once. What was sequenced was naive CD8+ T cells sorted from blood. These receptors all come from a man in his late teens or twenties in good health. The CDR3 runs from the conserved cysteine through the conserved F or W. D genes are given only for firm matches. For some rows the clone size is stated as once, few or many, or as a class when expanded; others skip it.

j_call d_call clone_size v_call cdr3_aa cdr3_nt
TRBJ2-7 TRBD2 - TRBV5-6 CASSLGTSGYSYEQYF TGTGCCAGCAGCTTAGGGACTAGCGGGTACTCCTACGAGCAGTACTTC
TRBJ2-1 - - TRBV7-3 CASSPSGAGEQFF TGTGCCAGCAGCCCGTCGGGGGCCGGTGAGCAGTTCTTC
TRBJ2-1 TRBD2 - TRBV7-9 CASSGTGTSGGSSYNEQFF TGTGCCAGCAGCGGAACCGGGACTAGCGGGGGAAGCTCCTACAATGAGCAGTTCTTC
TRBJ1-2 - - TRBV9 CASSLDMGSLVGGYTF TGTGCCAGCAGCCTAGATATGGGGTCCTTAGTGGGTGGCTACACCTTC
TRBJ2-3 TRBD2 - TRBV4-1 CASRQLGGSLRDTQYF TGCGCCAGCAGACAACTTGGCGGGAGTCTAAGAGATACGCAGTATTTT
TRBJ2-5 TRBD1 once TRBV11-2 CASSLRDRDQETQYF TGTGCCAGCAGCTTAAGGGACAGGGACCAAGAGACCCAGTACTTC
TRBJ2-7 TRBD2 - TRBV5-4 CASTGWGGSSYEQYF TGTGCCAGCACCGGATGGGGCGGGAGCTCCTACGAGCAGTACTTC
TRBJ2-7 - - TRBV4-1 CASSQDHRGISYEQYF TGCGCCAGCAGCCAAGATCACCGGGGTATAAGCTACGAGCAGTACTTC
TRBJ2-1 TRBD1 - TRBV9 CASSVLTGSYNEQFF TGTGCCAGCAGCGTTCTGACAGGGTCCTACAATGAGCAGTTCTTC
TRBJ1-1 - few TRBV29-1 CSASQGNTEAFF TGCAGCGCCTCCCAGGGGAACACTGAAGCTTTCTTT
TRBJ1-2 TRBD1 once TRBV30 CAWSGVLGQGAQGYTF TGTGCCTGGAGTGGAGTTTTAGGACAGGGGGCGCAAGGCTACACCTTC
TRBJ1-1 - - TRBV6-5 CASSLQDMNTEAFF TGTGCCAGCAGTCTCCAGGACATGAACACTGAAGCTTTCTTT
TRBJ2-7 - - TRBV2 CASLVEGGLSYEQYF TGTGCCAGCCTTGTTGAGGGGGGGCTCTCCTACGAGCAGTACTTC
TRBJ2-1 - - TRBV9 CASSPHGPGLTSYNEQFF TGTGCCAGCAGCCCCCATGGGCCCGGACTTACCTCCTACAATGAGCAGTTCTTC
TRBJ2-7 - - TRBV15 CATSRARAGKDEQYF TGTGCCACCAGCAGAGCGAGGGCAGGGAAGGACGAGCAGTACTTC
TRBJ2-5 - - TRBV9 CASSVGGGIQETQYF TGTGCCAGCAGCGTAGGTGGGGGGATCCAAGAGACCCAGTACTTC
TRBJ2-3 - - TRBV2 CASSEGKDTQYF TGTGCCAGCAGTGAAGGAAAGGATACGCAGTATTTT
TRBJ2-7 - - TRBV29-1 CSVEGDKDTGNYEQYF TGCAGCGTTGAAGGGGACAAGGACACGGGGAATTACGAGCAGTACTTC
TRBJ1-1 - - TRBV30 CAWAPSNTEAFF TGTGCCTGGGCACCCTCGAACACTGAAGCTTTCTTT
TRBJ2-6 TRBD2 - TRBV13 CASSSVAGGVVGANVLTF TGTGCCAGCAGCTCAGTAGCGGGAGGGGTCGTCGGGGCCAACGTCCTGACTTTC
TRBJ2-7 - - TRBV11-2 CASSLARGQLVHEQYF TGTGCCAGCAGCTTAGCTCGCGGACAGCTAGTCCACGAGCAGTACTTC
TRBJ2-7 TRBD1 - TRBV6-6 CASSYTGQSSVDEQYF TGTGCCAGCAGTTACACGGGACAGTCCTCGGTGGACGAGCAGTACTTC
TRBJ2-1 TRBD2 - TRBV4-2 CASSQVSGGAMDEQFF TGTGCCAGCAGCCAAGTTAGCGGGGGGGCTATGGATGAGCAGTTCTTC
TRBJ1-5 - - TRBV27 CASGVGGALINQPQHF TGTGCCAGCGGGGTTGGGGGGGCTCTCATCAATCAGCCCCAGCATTTT
TRBJ2-5 - - TRBV11-2 CASSLGERRQYF TGTGCCAGCAGCTTAGGGGAGCGAAGGCAGTACTTC
TRBJ1-1 - few TRBV30 CAWSDGGNTEAFF TGTGCCTGGAGTGACGGGGGGAACACTGAAGCTTTCTTT
TRBJ2-7 TRBD1 - TRBV5-6 CASSEGTAYEQYF TGTGCCAGCAGCGAAGGGACAGCTTACGAGCAGTACTTC
TRBJ2-2 - - TRBV13 CASSYGSTGELFF TGTGCCAGCAGCTACGGGAGCACCGGGGAGCTGTTTTTT
TRBJ1-4 - - TRBV5-6 CASSLDTGEKLFF TGTGCCAGCAGCTTGGATACCGGGGAAAAACTGTTTTTT
TRBJ2-1 - - TRBV5-1 CASSFRLLKSYGLEHNEQFF TGCGCCAGCAGCTTTCGGCTACTCAAGAGCTACGGTTTAGAACACAATGAGCAGTTCTTC
TRBJ2-7 - - TRBV6-5 CASSYSRSEQYF TGTGCCAGCAGTTACTCTAGAAGCGAGCAGTACTTC
TRBJ2-7 - - TRBV18 CASSPPQGLDYEQYF TGTGCCAGCTCACCACCCCAGGGGCTAGACTACGAGCAGTACTTC
TRBJ2-7 TRBD1 - TRBV19 CASSIEPGQGSVEQYF TGTGCCAGTAGTATAGAACCGGGACAGGGTTCGGTCGAGCAGTACTTC
TRBJ1-4 TRBD1 - TRBV19 CASQTGVEEKLFF TGTGCCAGCCAAACAGGGGTGGAGGAAAAACTGTTTTTT
TRBJ2-7 TRBD2 - TRBV13 CASSLGSDGRYEQYF TGTGCCAGCAGCTTAGGTTCCGACGGGAGGTACGAGCAGTACTTC